These 5 T cell receptor beta chains were sequenced from one sample in a study of cytomegalovirus exposure and HLA in healthy donors. Assay: immunoSEQ multiplex PCR; the TCRdb copy retains only in-frame clones and omits some. The profile shows approximately 150,000 clones, 91% of them singletons. The specimen sequenced was PBMCs. These receptors were taken from a woman younger than 35 in good health and CMV-seropositive.

The V gene is TRBV6-1, the J gene TRBJ1-5; 8 nucleotides align to TRBD1. V lost 3 bases, J lost 0 bases, and 13 bases stayed unmatched. This CDR3 spans 19 amino acids. Germline V gene data show CDR1 as MNHNS and CDR2 as SASEGT. The CDR3 protein is CASSDPFDRGGYSNQPQHF. The CDR3 DNA is TGTGCCAGCAGTGACCCCTTCGACAGGGGAGGATATAGCAATCAGCCCCAGCATTTT.

In its sample, this clone was seen once. The rearrangement joins TRBV7-2 to TRBJ2-5; perhaps TRBD2 as D (5 bases). The CDR3 spans 13 residues. The V gene's germline CDR1 is SGHTA and CDR2 FQGNSA. V was cut by 5 bases and J by 4 bases, with 11 bases left in between. The CDR3, as DNA: TGTGCCAGCAGCGGCGGACTGTCAGAGACCCAGTACTTC. Protein: CASSGGLSETQYF.

This clone was recorded only once. The chain links TRBV6-1 to TRBJ1-5; D is perhaps TRBD1 (6 bases). V dropped 0 bases and J dropped 0 bases, with 15 bases sitting between them. Germline V gene lookup returns CDR1 MNHNS and CDR2 SASEGT. The CDR3 runs to 18 residues. The CDR3 nucleotides read TGTGCCAGCAGTGAAGCGGCCAGGGGTTGGTTTAGCAATCAGCCCCAGCATTTT. It translates to CASSEAARGWFSNQPQHF.

The chain is built from TRBV7-8 and TRBJ1-1; maybe TRBD1 (6 bases). Trimming took 5 bases from V and 1 from J, leaving 11 bases between them. The length of the CDR3 is 14 residues. Germline-derived CDR1 and CDR2 are SGHVS and FQNEAQ. CDR3 nucleotides: TGTGCCAGCAGCACCCGACAGGAGAACACTGAAGCTTTCTTT. Translation gives CASSTRQENTEAFF.

The chain joins TRBV10-3 to TRBJ1-2; TRBD1 is a possible D gene (6 bases). Germline lookup yields CDR1 ENHRY and CDR2 SYGVKD. Trimming left V 7 bases short and J 6 bases short, with 18 bases between. CDR3 size: 14 residues. Here the CDR3 reads CAITGRGGGHGYTF. The CDR3 nucleotides read TGTGCCATCACTGGTCGGGGAGGGGGTCATGGCTACACCTTC.